The subject of this entry is one T cell receptor beta chain. The antigen is not known. This sample is part of a study of brain T cells in children with intractable seizures. Overall study findings and caveats: Clones missing pre-surgery may reflect undersampling of that blood sample.

Deletions cut 1 base from V and 7 bases from J, with 11 bases between. This CDR3 spans 14 amino acids. Germline V gene lookup returns CDR1 SEHNR and CDR2 FQNEAQ (reference sequence). Measured with immunoSEQ multiplex PCR; TCRdb has only the in-frame clones, and not every one. The table includes about 340,000 clones, over 90% detected once. The time point here: blood from clinic visit 5 months post-surgery; TSC patient then seizure free. The gene calls are TRBV7-9 and TRBJ2-1; tentatively, D is TRBD1 or TRBD2 (6 bases each). The source is a boy in the first two years of life with tuberous sclerosis and intractable seizures. The sample consisted of peripheral blood, taken 4 to 5 months after surgery. Here the CDR3 reads CASSLVVGGNEQFF. The CDR3 coding sequence is TGTGCCAGCAGCTTAGTCGTAGGGGGGAATGAGCAGTTCTTC.